The clone carrying this TCR beta chain was observed a few times. Its specificity is unknown. This entry belongs to a study of T cells after yellow fever vaccination. Study-level information: Any fraction with a low cell number was prepared using SMART-Seq v4 Ultra Low Input.

The CDR3 runs 17 residues. Germline values: CDR1 SGHVS, CDR2 FNYEAQ. The V gene end was trimmed by 5 bases and the J gene end by 3 bases; junction bases not matched to a gene: 12. TCRdb used MiXCR to reprocess the 5' RACE reads, holding one entry per CDR3 protein. Of around 500,000 distinct CDR3 sequences listed, 21% are singletons. General study points: Clonotypes shared by both compartments, CD4 and CD8, made up a small share. By day 5 rather than day 15, the secondary response had peaked, though it was weaker.

This rearrangement joins TRBV7-6 to TRBJ2-3, with TRBD2 matching over 9 bases. Source: PBMCs, taken about 20 days after the first yellow fever vaccination. The origin of this receptor is a man younger than 35 who received the YFV17D yellow fever vaccine. Written as DNA, the CDR3 is TGTGCCAGCAGCCCCCGCCCCCTAGCGGGGTCTACAGATACGCAGTATTTT. It codes for CASSPRPLAGSTDTQYF.